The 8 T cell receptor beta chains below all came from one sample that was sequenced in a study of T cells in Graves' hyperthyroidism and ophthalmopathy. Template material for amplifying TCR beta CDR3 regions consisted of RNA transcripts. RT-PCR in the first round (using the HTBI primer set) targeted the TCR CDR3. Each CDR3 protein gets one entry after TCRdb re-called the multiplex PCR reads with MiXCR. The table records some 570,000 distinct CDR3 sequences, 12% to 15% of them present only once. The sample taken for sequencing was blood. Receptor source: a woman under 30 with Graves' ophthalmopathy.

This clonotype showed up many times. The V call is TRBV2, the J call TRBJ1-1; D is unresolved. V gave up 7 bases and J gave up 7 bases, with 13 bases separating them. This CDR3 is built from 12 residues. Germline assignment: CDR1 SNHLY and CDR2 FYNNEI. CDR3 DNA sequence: TGTGCCAGCACCTACGACGCAATTGAAGCTTTCTTT. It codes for CASTYDAIEAFF. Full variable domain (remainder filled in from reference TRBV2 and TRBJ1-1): EPEVTQTPSHQVTQMGQEVILRCVPISNHLYFYWYRQILGQKVEFLVSFYNNEISEKSEIFDDQFSVERPDGSNFTLKIRSTKLEDSAMYFCASTYDAIEAFFGQGTRLTVV.

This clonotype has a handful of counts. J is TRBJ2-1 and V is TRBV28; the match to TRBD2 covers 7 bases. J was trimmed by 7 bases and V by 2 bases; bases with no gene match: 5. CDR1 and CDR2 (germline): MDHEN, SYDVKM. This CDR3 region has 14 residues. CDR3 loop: CASSLTGGMNEQFF. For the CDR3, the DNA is TGTGCCAGCAGTTTAACGGGAGGTATGAATGAGCAGTTCTTC.

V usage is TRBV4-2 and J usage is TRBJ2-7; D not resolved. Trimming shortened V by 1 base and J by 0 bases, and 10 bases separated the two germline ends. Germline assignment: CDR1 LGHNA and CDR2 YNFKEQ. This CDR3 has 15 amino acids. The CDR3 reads CASSQVLTNSYEQYF. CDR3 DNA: TGTGCCAGCAGCCAAGTCCTGACAAACTCCTACGAGCAGTACTTC.

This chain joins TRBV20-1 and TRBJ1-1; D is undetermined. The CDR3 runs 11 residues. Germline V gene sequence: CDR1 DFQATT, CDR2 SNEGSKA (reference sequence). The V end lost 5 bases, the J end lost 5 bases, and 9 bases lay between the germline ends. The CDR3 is CSAPTNTEAFF. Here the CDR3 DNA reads TGCAGTGCTCCGACTAATACTGAAGCTTTCTTT.

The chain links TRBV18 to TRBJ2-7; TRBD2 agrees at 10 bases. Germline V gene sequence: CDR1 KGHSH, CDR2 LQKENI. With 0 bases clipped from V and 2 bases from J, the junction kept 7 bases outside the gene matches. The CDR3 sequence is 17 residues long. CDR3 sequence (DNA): TGTGCCAGCTCACCACCGAGGACCACTAGCGGGACCTACGAGCAGTACTTC. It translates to CASSPPRTTSGTYEQYF. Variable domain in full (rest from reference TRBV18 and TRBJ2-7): NAGVMQNPRHLVRRRGQEARLRCSPMKGHSHVYWYRQLPEEGLKFMVYLQKENIIDESGMPKERFSAEFPKEGPSILRIQQVVRGDSAAYFCASSPPRTTSGTYEQYFGPGTRLTVT.

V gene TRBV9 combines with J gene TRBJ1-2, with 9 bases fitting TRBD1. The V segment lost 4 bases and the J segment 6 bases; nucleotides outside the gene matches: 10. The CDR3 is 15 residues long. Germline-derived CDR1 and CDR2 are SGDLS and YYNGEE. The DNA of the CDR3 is TGTGCCAGCAGCCTCCGGGACAGGGCCCCTCATGGCTACACCTTC. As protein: CASSLRDRAPHGYTF. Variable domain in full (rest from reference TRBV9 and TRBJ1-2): DSGVTQTPKHLITATGQRVTLRCSPRSGDLSVYWYQQSLDQGLQFLIQYYNGEERAKGNILERFSAQQFPDLHSELNLSSLELGDSALYFCASSLRDRAPHGYTFGSGTRLTVV.

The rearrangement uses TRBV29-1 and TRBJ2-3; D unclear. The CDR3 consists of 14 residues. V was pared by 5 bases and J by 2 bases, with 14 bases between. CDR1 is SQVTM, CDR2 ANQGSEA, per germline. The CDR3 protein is CSVFYVTFTDTQYF. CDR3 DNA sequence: TGCAGCGTTTTCTACGTTACCTTCACAGATACGCAGTATTTT.

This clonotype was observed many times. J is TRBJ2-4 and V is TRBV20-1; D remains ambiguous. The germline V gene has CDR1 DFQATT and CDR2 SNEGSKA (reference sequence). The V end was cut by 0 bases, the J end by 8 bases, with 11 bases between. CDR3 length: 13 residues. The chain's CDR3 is CSAREASPDIQYF. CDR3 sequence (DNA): TGCAGTGCTAGAGAGGCCTCCCCGGACATTCAGTACTTC.